Detailed here is one T cell receptor beta chain. This entry belongs to a study of blood T cell repertoires in COVID-19. For the study at large: Samples taken during acute and convalescent COVID-19 were collected in the United States, Italy and Spain. The cDNA or gDNA used as material had been derived from T cells, B-cell-depleted T cells, or PBMCs.

Trimming removed 4 bases from V and 5 bases from J; junction bases left unmatched: 8. CDR3 length: 17 amino acids. In germline, CDR1 is LNHDA, CDR2 SQIVND (reference sequence). In the original analysis: Estimation of nucleated cell counts relied on the amplification of reference gene primers. Generated by immunoSEQ multiplex PCR, the TCRdb table keeps only in-frame clones and is missing some. V and J calls and clone size come straight from that table; D and trimming were deduced from the DNA. The sample lists approximately 160,000 clones; approximately 85% were seen once. The J gene is TRBJ2-5, the V gene TRBV19; TRBD2 aligns across 15 bases. This TCR derives from a man between 60 and 75 years old who had recovered from COVID-19. The sample comprised peripheral blood. DNA for the CDR3: TGTGCCAGTAGTACCGCCGGGACTAGCGGGGGGTTGGAGACCCAGTACTTC. Translating gives CASSTAGTSGGLETQYF.